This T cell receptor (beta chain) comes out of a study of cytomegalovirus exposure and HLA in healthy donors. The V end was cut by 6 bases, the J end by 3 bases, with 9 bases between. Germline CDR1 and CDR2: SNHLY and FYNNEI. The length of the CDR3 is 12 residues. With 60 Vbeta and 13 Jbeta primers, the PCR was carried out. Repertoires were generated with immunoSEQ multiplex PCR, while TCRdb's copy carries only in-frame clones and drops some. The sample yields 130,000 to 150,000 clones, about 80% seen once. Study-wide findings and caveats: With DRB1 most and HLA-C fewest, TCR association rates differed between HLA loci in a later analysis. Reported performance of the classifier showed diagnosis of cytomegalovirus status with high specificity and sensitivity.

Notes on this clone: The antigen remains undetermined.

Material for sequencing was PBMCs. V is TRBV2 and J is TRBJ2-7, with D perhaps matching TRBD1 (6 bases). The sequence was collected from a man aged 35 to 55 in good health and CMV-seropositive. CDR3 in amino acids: CASSKDSYEQYF. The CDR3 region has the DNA TGTGCCAGCAGCAAGGACAGCTACGAGCAGTACTTC.